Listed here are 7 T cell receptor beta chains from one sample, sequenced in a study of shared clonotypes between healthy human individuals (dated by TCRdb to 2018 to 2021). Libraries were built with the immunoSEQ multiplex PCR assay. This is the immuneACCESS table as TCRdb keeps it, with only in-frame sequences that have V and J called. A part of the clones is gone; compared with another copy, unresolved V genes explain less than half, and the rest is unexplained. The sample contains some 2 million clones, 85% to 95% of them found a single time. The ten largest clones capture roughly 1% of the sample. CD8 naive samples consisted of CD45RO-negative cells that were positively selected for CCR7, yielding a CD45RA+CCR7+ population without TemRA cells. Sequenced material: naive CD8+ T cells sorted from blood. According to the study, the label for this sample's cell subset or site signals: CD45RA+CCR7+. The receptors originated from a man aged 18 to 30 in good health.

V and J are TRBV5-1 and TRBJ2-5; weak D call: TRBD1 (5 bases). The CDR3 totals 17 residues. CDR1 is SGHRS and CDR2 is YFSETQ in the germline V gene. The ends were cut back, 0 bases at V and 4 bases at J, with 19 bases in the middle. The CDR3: CASSLAYLRALGETQYF. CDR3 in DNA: TGCGCCAGCAGCTTGGCCTACCTCAGGGCTCTCGGAGAGACCCAGTACTTC.

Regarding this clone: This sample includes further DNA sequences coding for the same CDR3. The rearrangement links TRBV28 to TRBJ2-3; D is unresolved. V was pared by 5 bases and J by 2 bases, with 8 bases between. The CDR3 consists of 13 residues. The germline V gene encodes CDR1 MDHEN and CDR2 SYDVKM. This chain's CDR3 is CASSPSLTDTQYF. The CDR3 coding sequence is TGTGCCAGCAGTCCTTCCCTCACAGATACGCAGTATTTT.

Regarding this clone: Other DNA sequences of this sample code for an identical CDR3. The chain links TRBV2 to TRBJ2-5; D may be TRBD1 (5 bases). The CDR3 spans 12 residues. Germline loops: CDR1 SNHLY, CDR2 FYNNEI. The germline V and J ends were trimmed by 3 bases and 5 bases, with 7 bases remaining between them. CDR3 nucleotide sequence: TGTGCCAGCAGTGAGGGGCGGGAGACCCAGTACTTC. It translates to CASSEGRETQYF.

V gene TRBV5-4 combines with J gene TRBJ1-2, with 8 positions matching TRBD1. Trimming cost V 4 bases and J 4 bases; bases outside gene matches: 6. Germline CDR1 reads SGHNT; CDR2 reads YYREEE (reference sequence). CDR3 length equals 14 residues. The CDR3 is CASSSTGTGYGYTF. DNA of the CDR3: TGTGCCAGCAGCAGTACTGGGACAGGCTATGGCTACACCTTC.

CDR3 region: CASSPHGTSGTYEQYF. The DNA of the CDR3 is TGTGCCAGCAGCCCACACGGGACTAGCGGGACCTACGAGCAGTACTTC. The chain couples TRBV7-2 to TRBJ2-7, with TRBD2 identical over 13 bases. Unmatched junction bases numbered 6, after V lost 5 bases and J lost 2 bases. Germline V gene data show CDR1 as SGHTA and CDR2 as FQGNSA. The CDR3 length is 16 residues.

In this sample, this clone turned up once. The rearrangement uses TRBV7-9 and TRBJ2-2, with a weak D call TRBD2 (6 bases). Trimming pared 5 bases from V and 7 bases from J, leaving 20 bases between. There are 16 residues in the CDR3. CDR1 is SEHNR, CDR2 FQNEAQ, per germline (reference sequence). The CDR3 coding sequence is TGTGCCAGCAGCAATGATCTGTCGGGAGTAGTCGGGGAGCTGTTTTTT. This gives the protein CASSNDLSGVVGELFF.

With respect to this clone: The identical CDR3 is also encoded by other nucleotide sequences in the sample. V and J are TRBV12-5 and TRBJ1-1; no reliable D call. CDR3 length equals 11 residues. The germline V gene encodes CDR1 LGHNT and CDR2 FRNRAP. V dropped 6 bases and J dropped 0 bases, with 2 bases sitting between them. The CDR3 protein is CASGLNTEAFF. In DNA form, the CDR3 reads TGTGCTAGTGGCCTGAACACTGAAGCTTTCTTT.